The next 7 T cell receptor beta chains were all read from a single sample in a study of PD-1 blockade in mismatch repair-deficient tumors (dated by TCRdb to the late 2010s). Libraries were prepared through the immunoSEQ multiplex PCR assay. TCRdb retrieved this table from immuneACCESS and kept in-frame rearrangements only. Not all clones are present; in checked studies, unresolved V genes account for under half, and no reason is known for the remainder. The sample table records tens of thousands of clones; 70% to 80% of these occur just once. Jointly, the top ten make up roughly 23% of the sample. Source: peripheral blood, taken 4 weeks after starting pembrolizumab. These TCRs come from an adult with mismatch repair-deficient cancer.

In its sample, this clone was seen many times. The rearrangement links TRBV4-3 to TRBJ2-7; D might be TRBD2 (6 bases). With 2 bases removed from V and 2 bases from J, the gap between germline ends came to 19 bases. This CDR3 comprises 17 residues. Germline loops: CDR1 LGHNA, CDR2 YSLEER. The CDR3 here is CASSQRRDAGTPYEQYF. In DNA, the CDR3 is TGCGCCAGCAGCCAACGGAGGGATGCGGGAACGCCCTACGAGCAGTACTTC.

The rearrangement links TRBV19 to TRBJ2-7; 7 positions agree with TRBD2. Germline CDR1 and CDR2: LNHDA and SQIVND (reference sequence). Trimming removed 5 bases from V and 3 bases from J; junction bases left unmatched: 4. CDR3 length: 13 amino acids. This CDR3 is CASSAGDRYEQYF. The CDR3 DNA sequence: TGTGCCAGTAGTGCGGGGGACCGCTACGAGCAGTACTTC.

The chain carries TRBV9 and TRBJ1-2, with a tentative D call TRBD1 (6 bases). The length of the CDR3 is 13 residues. CDR1 SGDLS and CDR2 YYNGEE come from the germline V gene. Trimming shortened V by 3 bases and J by 8 bases, and 14 bases separated the two germline ends. CDR3 bases: TGTGCCAGCAGCGCTGTGGGGGCGCGAGGCTACACCTTC. Translated: CASSAVGARGYTF.

This clone has only one observation. The V and J genes are TRBV30 and TRBJ2-7; 9 bases align to TRBD1. The CDR3 consists of 13 residues. The germline V gene has CDR1 GTSNPN and CDR2 SVGIG (reference sequence). The J segment lost 6 bases and the V segment lost 2 bases, leaving 5 bases of the junction unmatched. The CDR3 here is CAWSWDREGEQYF. The CDR3, as DNA: TGTGCCTGGAGTTGGGACAGGGAGGGCGAGCAGTACTTC.

The chain links TRBV27 to TRBJ2-3; D gene uncertain. The CDR3 runs 15 residues. Trimming shortened V by 3 bases and J by 9 bases, and 19 bases separated the two germline ends. The germline V gene has CDR1 MNHEY and CDR2 SMNVEV (reference sequence). Here the CDR3 DNA reads TGTGCCAGCAGTTTCAATGACGGTAGCTTTTGGACGCAGTATTTT. It is translated as CASSFNDGSFWTQYF.

The rearrangement joins TRBV6-5 to TRBJ2-1; TRBD2 matches 7 bases. Germline lookup yields CDR1 MNHEY and CDR2 SVGAGI. Losses at the gene ends were 0 bases for V and 1 base for J; bases not matched to a gene: 3. The CDR3 is made up of 16 amino acids. The CDR3 loop is CASSYSKRGSYNEQFF. In DNA form, the CDR3 reads TGTGCCAGCAGTTACTCAAAGCGGGGATCCTACAATGAGCAGTTCTTC.

The rearrangement links TRBV27 to TRBJ2-7, with D possibly being TRBD2 (5 bases). V was cut by 6 bases and J by 0 bases, with 12 bases left in between. The CDR3 length is 14 residues. The germline CDR1 and CDR2 sequences are MNHEY and SMNVEV (reference sequence). The CDR3 sequence is CASRTLRGSYEQYF. As DNA, the CDR3 is TGTGCCAGCAGAACTCTTCGGGGCTCCTACGAGCAGTACTTC.